This T cell receptor beta chain was sequenced during a study of blood T cell repertoires in COVID-19 (TCRdb year 2020). About the investigation overall: The collaborator samples originated in the United States, Italy and Spain and spanned the acute and convalescent phases of COVID-19. Deeply sampled blood TCRbeta repertoires from subjects exposed to, actively infected with, or recovered from COVID-19 were included in the dataset. The samples were drawn from the first 160 participants of the ongoing ImmuneRACE study and from under 1,500 subjects provided by 6 global collaborators. The repertoires were made available in a free public database intended to serve as a resource for research on the immune response to SARS-CoV-2. The material from the prospective study consisted of cDNA or gDNA derived from T cells, B-cell-depleted T cells, or PBMCs. Where HLA class I and class II types were available, the types were taken from metadata supplied by the sample provider, not from assay-based typing. A de-identified subject ID, COVID-19 status, age in years and sex were almost always included in the sample metadata. The full study reports these points: The quantity of clinical and demographic metadata differed by source and by participant and was supplied without curation.

The immunoSEQ Assay, a bias-controlled multiplex PCR, was used to amplify TCRbeta CDR3 regions from genomic DNA. The authors' pipeline ran thus. The number of nucleated cells in each sample was estimated by amplification of reference gene primers within the assay. To quantify the absolute abundance of each unique TCRbeta CDR3 rearrangement, sequence reads were collapsed and filtered. For each sample, productive Simpson clonality was calculated by taking the square root of Simpson's diversity index across productive rearrangements. TCRdb obtained this table from immuneACCESS and retained in-frame rearrangements with V and J assigned. These tables miss some clones; where compared with another copy, unresolved V genes account for less than half of the shortfall, and the remainder is unexplained. From that table come the V and J calls and clone size; the DNA was used to work out D and trimming. Within this sample are roughly 170,000 clones, with approximately 90% of them counted one time only. The ten most abundant clones make up around an eighth of the sample.

A word on this clone: Its specific antigen is unknown. Within one base of it there is no much larger clone, and no base qualities were kept.

Trimming takes 4 bases off V and 0 bases off J; junction bases not matched to a gene: 5. From the cysteine through the phenylalanine, the CDR3 covers 15 amino acids. The sequence is cut down to CDR3 DNA, 45 bases in frame from base 1. The germline V gene provides CDR1 SGHDT and CDR2 YYEEEE. In Seattle, one collaborating source enrolled patients while the infection was active and tracked those patients longitudinally over the course of disease. The collaborating institutions used their own protocols to collect whole blood in K2EDTA tubes. For TCRbeta analysis, collaborators shipped samples in one of three forms: frozen whole blood, isolated PBMCs, or DNA extracted from either of those sample types.

The source of this sequence is a woman in her 70s with COVID-19, enrolled during active disease. This chain is built from TRBV5-6 and TRBJ2-3, and 7 junctional nucleotides match TRBD2. Material: peripheral blood. CDR3 protein: CASSPLASSTDTQYF. The DNA reads TGTGCCAGCAGCCCACTAGCGTCTAGCACAGATACGCAGTATTTT.